This T cell receptor (beta chain) is drawn from a study of T-cell reconstitution after alpha-beta-depleted transplantation in children. The TCRbeta library was prepared with unique molecular identifiers. TCRdb re-called the PCR reads with MiXCR, one entry per CDR3 protein. The sample has just over 950,000 distinct CDR3 sequences; about 30% are singletons. There are 14 residues in the CDR3. CDR1 is ENHRY, CDR2 SYGVKD, per germline. Deletions cut 7 bases from V and 3 bases from J, with 14 bases between. Study-wide points: Several hundred expanded graft clones reportedly gave rise to the alpha-beta T cells present about two months after transplant.

As to this clonotype: Its matching antigen is unknown.

This receptor was identified in a boy under three years old who had a stem cell transplant for SCID, so the T cells may come from the graft donor. The source was PBMCs, mostly from graft donor cells, collected 360 days after TCRalphabeta/CD19-depleted stem cell transplant. The chain links TRBV10-3 to TRBJ2-3; D is unresolved. The CDR3 is CAITRGPSTDTQYF. In DNA form, the CDR3 reads TGTGCCATCACGAGAGGACCATCTACAGATACGCAGTATTTT.